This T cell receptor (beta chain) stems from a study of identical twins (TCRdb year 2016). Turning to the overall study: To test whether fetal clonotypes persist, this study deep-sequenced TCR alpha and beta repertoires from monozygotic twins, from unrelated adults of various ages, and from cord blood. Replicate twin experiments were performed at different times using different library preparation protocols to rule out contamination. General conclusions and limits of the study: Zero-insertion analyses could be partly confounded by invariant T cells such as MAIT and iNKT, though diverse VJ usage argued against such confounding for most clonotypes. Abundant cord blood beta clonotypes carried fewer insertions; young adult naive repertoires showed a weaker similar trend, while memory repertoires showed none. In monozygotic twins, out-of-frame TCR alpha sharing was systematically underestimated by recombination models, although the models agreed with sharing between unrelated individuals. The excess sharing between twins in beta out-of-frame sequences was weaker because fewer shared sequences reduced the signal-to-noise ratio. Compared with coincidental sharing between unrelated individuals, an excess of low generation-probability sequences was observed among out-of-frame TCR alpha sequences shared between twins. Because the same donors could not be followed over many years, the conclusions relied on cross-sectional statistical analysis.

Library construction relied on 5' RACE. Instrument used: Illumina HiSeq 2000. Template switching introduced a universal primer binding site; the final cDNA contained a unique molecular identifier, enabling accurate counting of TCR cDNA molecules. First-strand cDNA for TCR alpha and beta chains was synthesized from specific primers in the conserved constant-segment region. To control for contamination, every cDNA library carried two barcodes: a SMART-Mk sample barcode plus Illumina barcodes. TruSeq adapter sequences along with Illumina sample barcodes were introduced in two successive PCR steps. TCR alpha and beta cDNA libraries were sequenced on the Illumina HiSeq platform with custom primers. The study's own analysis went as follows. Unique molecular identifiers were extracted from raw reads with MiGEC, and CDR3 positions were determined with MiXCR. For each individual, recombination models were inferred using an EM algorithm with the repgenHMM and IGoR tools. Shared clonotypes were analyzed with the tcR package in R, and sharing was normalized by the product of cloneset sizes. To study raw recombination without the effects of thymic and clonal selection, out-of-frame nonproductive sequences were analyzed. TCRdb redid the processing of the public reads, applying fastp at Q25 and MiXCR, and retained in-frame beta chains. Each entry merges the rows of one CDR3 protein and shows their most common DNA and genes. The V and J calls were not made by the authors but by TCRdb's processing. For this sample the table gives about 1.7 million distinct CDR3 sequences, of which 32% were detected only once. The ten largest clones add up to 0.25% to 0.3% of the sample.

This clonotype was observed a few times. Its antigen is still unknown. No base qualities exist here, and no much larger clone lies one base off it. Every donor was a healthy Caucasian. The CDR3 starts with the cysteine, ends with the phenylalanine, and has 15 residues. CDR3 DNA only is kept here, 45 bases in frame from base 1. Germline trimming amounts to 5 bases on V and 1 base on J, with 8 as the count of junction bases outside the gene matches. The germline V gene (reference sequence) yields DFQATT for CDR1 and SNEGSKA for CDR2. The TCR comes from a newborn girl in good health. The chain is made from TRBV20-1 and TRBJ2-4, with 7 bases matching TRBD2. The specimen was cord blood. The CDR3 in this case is CSAALGGLAKNIQYF. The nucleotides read TGCAGTGCTGCACTCGGGGGGTTGGCCAAAAACATTCAGTACTTC.